Each of the 7 T cell receptor beta chains below was sequenced from the same sample in a study of type 1 and type 2 diabetes patients. Genomic DNA was the PCR template. The TCR beta CDR3 region was amplified using 30 forward and 13 reverse primers. MiXCR, applied by TCRdb to the multiplex PCR reads, yields one record per CDR3 protein. The table has a few hundred thousand distinct CDR3 sequences, around 47% seen once; the top ten hold 12% to 15%. Sample: peripheral blood mononuclear cells (PBMCs). Receptors originate from a young man with type 2 diabetes.

This clonotype was counted ten times or more. Relative to the germline gene, one junction end is altered; a read error may explain this. The chain recombines TRBV7-3 with TRBJ2-7; the match to TRBD1 covers 9 bases. The CDR3 spans 14 residues. Germline lookup yields CDR1 SGHTA and CDR2 FQGTGA. CDR3 DNA: TGTGCCAGCAGCCCCGGACAGGGGTCGTACGTGCAGTACTTC. It yields the protein CASSPGQGSYVQYF.

The V and J genes are TRBV7-8 and TRBJ1-5; D perhaps matches TRBD1 (5 bases). The CDR3 is 15 amino acids. Trimming stripped 6 bases from V and 2 bases from J, with 14 bases between. Germline-derived CDR1 and CDR2 are SGHVS and FQNEAQ. The CDR3 bases are TGTGCCAGCAGACCGGGGGTCTTTGGCAATCAGCCCCAGCATTTT. This gives the protein CASRPGVFGNQPQHF.

This clonotype has a handful of counts. The rearrangement uses TRBV30 and TRBJ2-6; tentative D call: TRBD1 (5 bases). Germline V CDR1 and CDR2: GTSNPN, SVGIG (reference sequence). V lost 5 bases and J lost 0, with 14 bases in between. The CDR3 has 16 residues. CDR3 nucleotides: TGTGCCTGGGCCTGGGTAGGGGCCTCTGGGGCCAACGTCCTGACTTTC. It translates to CAWAWVGASGANVLTF.

The chain couples TRBV2 to TRBJ2-7; D might be TRBD2 (5 bases). Germline CDR1 SNHLY, CDR2 FYNNEI. The CDR3 extends over 14 amino acids. Deletions cut 3 bases from V and 6 bases from J, with 15 bases between. CDR3 nucleotide sequence: TGTGCCAGCAGTGAGACGGAGGATACGGGCGAGCAGTACTTC. Residues: CASSETEDTGEQYF.

As to this clonotype: The junction departs from germline at one end; a sequencing error may be responsible. The chain carries TRBV30 and TRBJ2-7, with a weak D call TRBD2 (5 bases). The CDR3 runs to 14 residues. Germline CDR1 GTSNPN, CDR2 SVGIG (reference sequence). The CDR3 DNA reads as TGTGCCTGGAGTGTAACCAGCGGACCTTACGTGCAGTACTTC. It encodes CAWSVTSGPYVQYF.

This chain links TRBV5-8 with TRBJ2-7, with 13 bases aligning to TRBD2. The V and J ends lost 4 bases and 4 bases, in that order; junction bases with no gene match: 5. The CDR3 is made up of 15 amino acids. CDR1 and CDR2 from the germline V gene are SGHTS and YDEGEE. The CDR3 sequence: CASSPTSGGRYEQYF. The CDR3 DNA reads as TGTGCCAGCAGCCCGACTAGCGGGGGGCGGTACGAGCAGTACTTC. Full variable domain (outside the CDR3, taken from reference TRBV5-8 and TRBJ2-7): EAGVTQSPTHLIKTRGQQATLRCSPISGHTSVYWYQQALGLGLQFLLWYDEGEERNRGNFPPRFSGRQFPNYSSELNVNALELEDSALYLCASSPTSGGRYEQYFGPGTRLTVT.

DNA of the CDR3: TGTGCCACCAGTGACTACAGGGGGACTGAGCAGTACTTC. As protein: CATSDYRGTEQYF. The chain uses TRBV24-1 and TRBJ2-7, with 8 positions matching TRBD1. This CDR3 region has 13 residues. Per the germline V gene, CDR1 is KGHDR and CDR2 is SFDVKD. J was trimmed by 7 bases and V by 4 bases; bases with no gene match: 5.